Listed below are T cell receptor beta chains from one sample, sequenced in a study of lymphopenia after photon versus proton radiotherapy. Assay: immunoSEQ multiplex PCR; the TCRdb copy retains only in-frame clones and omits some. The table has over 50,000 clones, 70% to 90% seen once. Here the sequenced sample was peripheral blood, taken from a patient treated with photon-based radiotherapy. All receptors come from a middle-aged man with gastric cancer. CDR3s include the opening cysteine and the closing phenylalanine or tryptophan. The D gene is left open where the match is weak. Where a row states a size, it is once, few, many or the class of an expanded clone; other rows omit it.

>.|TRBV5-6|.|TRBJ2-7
CASSSLGLGSRGPEQYF
TGTGCCAGCAGCTCCCTGGGTTTGGGCAGCCGGGGCCCCGAGCAGTACTTC
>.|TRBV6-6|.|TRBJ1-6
CASSRGQPDSPLHF
TGTGCCAGCAGCCGTGGACAGCCCGATTCACCCCTCCACTTT
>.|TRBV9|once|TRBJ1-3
CASSLEDSGNTIYF
TGTGCCAGCAGCTTAGAGGACTCTGGAAACACCATATATTTT
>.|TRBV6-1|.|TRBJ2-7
CASSEGGVTDEQYF
TGTGCCAGCAGTGAAGGTGGGGTCACGGACGAGCAGTACTTC
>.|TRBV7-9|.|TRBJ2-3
CASSLGVPGADTQYF
TGTGCCAGCAGCTTGGGGGTCCCTGGGGCAGATACGCAGTATTTT
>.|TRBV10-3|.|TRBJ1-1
CAISANPGAPEAFF
TGTGCCATCAGTGCAAACCCAGGGGCTCCTGAAGCTTTCTTT
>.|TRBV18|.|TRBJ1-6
CASSPDRNSPLHF
TGTGCCAGCTCACCTGACAGAAATTCACCCCTCCACTTT
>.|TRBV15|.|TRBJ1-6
CATSRENSPLHF
TGTGCCACCAGCAGAGAGAATTCACCCCTCCACTTT
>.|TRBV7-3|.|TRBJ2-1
CASSLSGPYSSYNEQFF
TGTGCCAGCAGCTTATCCGGGCCATATTCCTCCTACAATGAGCAGTTCTTC
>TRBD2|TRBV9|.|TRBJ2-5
CASSVSGGPETQYF
TGTGCCAGCAGCGTCAGCGGGGGGCCTGAGACCCAGTACTTC
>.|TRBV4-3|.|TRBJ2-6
CASSQDGVAGANVLTF
TGCGCCAGCAGCCAAGATGGGGTAGCTGGGGCCAACGTCCTGACTTTC
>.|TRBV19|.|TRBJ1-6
CATKGTTRVNSPLHF
TGTGCCACCAAAGGGACAACCCGGGTGAATTCACCCCTCCACTTT
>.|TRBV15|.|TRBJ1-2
CATSPYGANYGYTF
TGTGCCACCAGCCCCTATGGGGCTAACTATGGCTACACCTTC
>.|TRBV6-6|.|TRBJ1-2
CASRNQGERGYTF
TGTGCCAGCAGAAACCAGGGAGAAAGGGGCTACACCTTC
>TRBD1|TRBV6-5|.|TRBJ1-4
CASSQTTGVEKLFF
TGTGCCAGCAGCCAGACGACAGGGGTGGAAAAACTGTTTTTT
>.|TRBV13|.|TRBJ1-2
CASSFAGIVGGYTF
TGTGCCAGCAGCTTTGCAGGGATTGTCGGGGGCTACACCTTC
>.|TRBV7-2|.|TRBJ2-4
CASSLGADLWYF
TGTGCCAGCAGCTTAGGTGCCGACCTTTGGTACTTC
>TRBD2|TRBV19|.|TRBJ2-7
CASSQGLDAYEQYF
TGTGCCAGTAGTCAAGGACTAGACGCGTACGAGCAGTACTTC
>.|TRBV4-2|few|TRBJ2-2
CASSQVKGTGELFF
TGTGCCAGCAGCCAAGTAAAGGGCACCGGGGAGCTGTTTTTT
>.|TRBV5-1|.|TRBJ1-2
CASSLGRGADGYTF
TGCGCCAGCAGCTTGGGACGAGGGGCGGATGGCTACACCTTC
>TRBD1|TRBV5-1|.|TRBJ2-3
CASSVDRGDTQYF
TGCGCCAGCAGCGTTGACAGGGGCGATACGCAGTATTTT
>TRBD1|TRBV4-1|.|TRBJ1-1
CASKRNIGQGAWNTEAFF
TGCGCCAGCAAACGTAACATAGGACAGGGGGCATGGAACACTGAAGCTTTCTTT
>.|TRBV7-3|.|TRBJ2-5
CASSLRGGGSGTETQYF
TGTGCCAGCAGCCTAAGAGGGGGCGGGAGCGGCACAGAGACCCAGTACTTC
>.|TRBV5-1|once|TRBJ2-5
CASTERGGETQYF
TGCGCCAGCACTGAGAGGGGCGGCGAGACCCAGTACTTC
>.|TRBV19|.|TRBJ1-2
CASSSTRGGYGYTF
TGTGCCAGTAGTTCAACCAGAGGTGGCTATGGCTACACCTTC
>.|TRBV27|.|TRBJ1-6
CASSLGGGTTYNSPLHF
TGTGCCAGCAGTTTAGGAGGAGGGACCACCTATAATTCACCCCTCCACTTT
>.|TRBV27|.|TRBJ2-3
CASSLYSGTTDTQYF
TGTGCCAGCAGTTTATACTCGGGCACCACAGATACGCAGTATTTT
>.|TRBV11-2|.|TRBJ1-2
CASSPAGGYGYTF
TGTGCCAGCAGCCCCGCGGGGGGCTATGGCTACACCTTC
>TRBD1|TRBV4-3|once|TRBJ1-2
CASSQAGQGFGYTF
TGCGCCAGCAGCCAAGCGGGACAGGGGTTTGGCTACACCTTC
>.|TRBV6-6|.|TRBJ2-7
CASKGGTTYEQYF
TGTGCCAGCAAAGGAGGCACCACCTACGAGCAGTACTTC
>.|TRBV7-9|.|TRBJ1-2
CASSLGAQVRAYGYTF
TGTGCCAGCAGCTTAGGGGCCCAGGTCAGGGCCTATGGCTACACCTTC
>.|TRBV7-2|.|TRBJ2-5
CASSADWTHEETQYF
TGTGCCAGCAGCGCCGACTGGACCCACGAGGAGACCCAGTACTTC
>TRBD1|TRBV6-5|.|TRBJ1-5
CASAPDRVGQPQHF
TGTGCCAGTGCCCCGGACAGGGTGGGTCAGCCCCAGCATTTT
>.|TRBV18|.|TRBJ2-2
CASSPRRNTGELFF
TGTGCCAGCTCACCACGGAGGAACACCGGGGAGCTGTTTTTT
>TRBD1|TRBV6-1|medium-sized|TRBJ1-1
CASSSQGGNTEAFF
TGTGCCAGCAGTTCACAGGGGGGGAACACTGAAGCTTTCTTT
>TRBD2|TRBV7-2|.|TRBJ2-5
CASSLAGGKETQYF
TGTGCCAGCAGCTTAGCGGGGGGGAAAGAGACCCAGTACTTC
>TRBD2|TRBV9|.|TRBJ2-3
CASSPGLVGTDTQYF
TGTGCCAGCAGCCCGGGACTAGTGGGCACAGATACGCAGTATTTT
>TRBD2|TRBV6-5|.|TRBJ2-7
CASSSTAREDHEQYF
TGTGCCAGCAGTTCGACGGCACGGGAGGACCACGAGCAGTACTTC